This T cell receptor (beta chain) was sequenced in a study of a mutant IDH1 vaccine in newly diagnosed glioma. TCRdb keeps only in-frame clones here, not all; method: immunoSEQ multiplex PCR. The table includes roughly 110,000 clones, around 90% detected once. The CDR3 spans 17 residues. The germline CDR1 and CDR2 sequences are SGHAT and FQNNGV. Trimming pared 0 bases from V and 7 bases from J, leaving 18 bases between. Documented time point: week 11, during vaccination. Vaccination used 300 ug of mutant IDH1 20-mer peptide per dose, with topical imiquimod. Note on this clone: Its antigen is unknown.

The sequence was collected from a woman aged 45-65 years with glioma. V is TRBV11-2 and J is TRBJ2-2, with D possibly matching TRBD1 (6 bases). Sequencing was performed on PBMCs, taken from a glioma patient whose treatment included an IDH1 peptide vaccine. CDR3 amino acids: CASSLDWGLRRGGELFF. Written as DNA, the CDR3 is TGTGCCAGCAGCTTAGATTGGGGGCTCAGGCGCGGCGGGGAGCTGTTTTTT.